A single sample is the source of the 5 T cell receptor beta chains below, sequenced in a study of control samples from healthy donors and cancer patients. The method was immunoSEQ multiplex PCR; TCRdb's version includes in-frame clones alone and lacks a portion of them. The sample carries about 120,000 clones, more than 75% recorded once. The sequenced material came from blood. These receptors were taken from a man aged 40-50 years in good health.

The chain's CDR3 is CAWSVGFTGELFF. The DNA for the CDR3 is TGTGCCTGGAGTGTTGGATTCACCGGGGAGCTGTTTTTT. The chain links TRBV30 to TRBJ2-2, with unresolved D. This CDR3 region has 13 residues. Trimming removed 0 bases from V and 4 bases from J, with 6 bases in between. Germline V gene lookup returns CDR1 GTSNPN and CDR2 SVGIG (reference sequence).

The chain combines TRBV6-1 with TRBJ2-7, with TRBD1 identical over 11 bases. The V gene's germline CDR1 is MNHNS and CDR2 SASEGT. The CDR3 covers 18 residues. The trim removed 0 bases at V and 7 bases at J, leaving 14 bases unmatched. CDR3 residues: CASSEAAPSWGQGGEQYF. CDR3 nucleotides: TGTGCCAGCAGTGAAGCAGCTCCGTCATGGGGACAGGGGGGGGAGCAGTACTTC.

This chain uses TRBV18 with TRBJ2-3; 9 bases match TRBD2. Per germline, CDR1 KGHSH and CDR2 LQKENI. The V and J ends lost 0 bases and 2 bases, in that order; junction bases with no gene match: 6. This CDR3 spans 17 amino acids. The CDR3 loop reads CASSPPTLAGYTDTQYF. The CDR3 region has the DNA TGTGCCAGCTCACCACCGACTCTAGCGGGGTACACAGATACGCAGTATTTT.

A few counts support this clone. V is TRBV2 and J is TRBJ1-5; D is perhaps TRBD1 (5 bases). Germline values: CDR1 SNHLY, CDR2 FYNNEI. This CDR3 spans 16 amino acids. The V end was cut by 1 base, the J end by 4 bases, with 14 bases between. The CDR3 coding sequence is TGTGCCAGCAGTGAAGAGACCGGGACCTCGAATCAGCCCCAGCATTTT. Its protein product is CASSEETGTSNQPQHF.

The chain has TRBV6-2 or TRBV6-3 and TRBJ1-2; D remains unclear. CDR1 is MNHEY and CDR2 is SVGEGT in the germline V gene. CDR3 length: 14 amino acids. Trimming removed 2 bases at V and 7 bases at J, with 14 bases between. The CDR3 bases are TGTGCCAGCAGTTACATTCCACCGACGGGTGGCTACACCTTC. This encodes CASSYIPPTGGYTF.